This TCR beta chain emerged from a study of CD8+ T cells in alopecia areata. Regarding treatment: oral pan-JAK inhibitor, 5-10 mg twice daily. RNA was extracted and reverse transcribed into cDNA as the sequencing template. Measured with immunoSEQ multiplex PCR; TCRdb has only the in-frame clones, and not every one. The sample lists about 180,000 clones, 50% to 65% seen once, with approximately 11% in the top ten. Whole-study results and caveats: While tofacitinib was given, many expanded lesional clones persisted in scalp and blood. In lesional scalp, particularly from alopecia totalis/universalis, clonality was higher than in normal scalp.

This clone was seen a few times. Its specificity is unknown. The specimen was CD8+ T cells sorted from blood, collected at week 24, from a patient treated with tofacitinib. The sequence was obtained from a human donor with alopecia areata.

The CDR3, as DNA: TGTGCCAGCAGCTTGGGGGGAAAAGAGACCCAGTACTTC. This translates into CASSLGGKETQYF. The rearrangement joins TRBV5-6 to TRBJ2-5; D unclear. CDR1 and CDR2 from the germline V gene are SGHDT and YYEEEE. This CDR3 is built from 13 residues. V lost 0 bases to trimming and J lost 3 bases, with 6 bases between them.